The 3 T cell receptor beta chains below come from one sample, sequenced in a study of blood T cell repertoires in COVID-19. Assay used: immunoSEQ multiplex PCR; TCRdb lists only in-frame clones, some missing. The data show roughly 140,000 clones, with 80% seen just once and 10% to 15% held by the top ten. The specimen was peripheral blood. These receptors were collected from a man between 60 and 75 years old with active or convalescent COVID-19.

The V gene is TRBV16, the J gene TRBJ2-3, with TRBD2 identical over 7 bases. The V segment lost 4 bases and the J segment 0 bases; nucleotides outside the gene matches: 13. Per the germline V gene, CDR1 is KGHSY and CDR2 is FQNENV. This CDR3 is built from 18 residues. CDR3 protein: CASSLLRVRGESTDTQYF. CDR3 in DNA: TGTGCCAGCAGCCTCCTACGAGTACGGGGGGAAAGCACAGATACGCAGTATTTT.

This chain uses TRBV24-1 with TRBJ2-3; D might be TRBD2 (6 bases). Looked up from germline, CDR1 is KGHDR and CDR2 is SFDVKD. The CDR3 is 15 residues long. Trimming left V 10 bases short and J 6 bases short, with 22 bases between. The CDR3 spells CATSRDSRSTDTQYF. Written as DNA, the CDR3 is TGTGCCACGTCCCGGGACTCACGAAGTACGGATACGCAGTATTTT.

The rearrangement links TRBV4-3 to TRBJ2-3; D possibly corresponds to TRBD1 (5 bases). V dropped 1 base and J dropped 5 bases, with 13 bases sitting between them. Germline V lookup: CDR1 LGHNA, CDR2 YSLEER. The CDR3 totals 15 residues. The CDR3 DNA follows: TGCGCCAGCAGCCAAGGTGGGGCTCGGGTAGATACGCAGTATTTT. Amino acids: CASSQGGARVDTQYF.